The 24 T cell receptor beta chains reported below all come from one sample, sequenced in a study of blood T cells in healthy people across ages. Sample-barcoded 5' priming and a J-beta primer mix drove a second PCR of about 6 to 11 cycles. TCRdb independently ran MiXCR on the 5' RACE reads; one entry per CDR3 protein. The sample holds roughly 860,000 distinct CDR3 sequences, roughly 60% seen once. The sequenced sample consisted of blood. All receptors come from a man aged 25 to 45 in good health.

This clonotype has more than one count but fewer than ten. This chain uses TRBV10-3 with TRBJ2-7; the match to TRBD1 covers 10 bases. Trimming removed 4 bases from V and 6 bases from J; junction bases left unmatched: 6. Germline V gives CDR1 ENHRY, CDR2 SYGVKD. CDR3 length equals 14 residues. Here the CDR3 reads CAISGDRGLVEQYF. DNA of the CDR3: TGTGCCATCAGTGGGGACAGGGGTTTGGTCGAGCAGTACTTC.

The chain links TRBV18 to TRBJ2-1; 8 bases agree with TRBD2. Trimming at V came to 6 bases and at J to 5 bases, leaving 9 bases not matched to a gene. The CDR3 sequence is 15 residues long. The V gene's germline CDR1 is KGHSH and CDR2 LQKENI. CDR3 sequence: CASSLRASGHNEQFF. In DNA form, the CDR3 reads TGTGCCAGCTCCCTCAGGGCTAGCGGGCACAATGAGCAGTTCTTC.

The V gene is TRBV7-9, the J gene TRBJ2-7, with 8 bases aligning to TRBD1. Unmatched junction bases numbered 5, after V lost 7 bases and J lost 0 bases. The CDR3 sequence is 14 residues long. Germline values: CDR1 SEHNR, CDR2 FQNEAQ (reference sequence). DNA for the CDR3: TGTGCCAGCATCCCTCAGGGGGCCTCCTACGAGCAGTACTTC. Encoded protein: CASIPQGASYEQYF.

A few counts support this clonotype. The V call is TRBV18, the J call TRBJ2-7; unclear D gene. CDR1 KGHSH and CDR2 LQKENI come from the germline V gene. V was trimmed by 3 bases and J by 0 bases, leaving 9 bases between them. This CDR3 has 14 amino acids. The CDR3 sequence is CASSPPDGSYEQYF. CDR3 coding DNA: TGTGCCAGCTCACCGCCGGACGGCTCCTACGAGCAGTACTTC.

CDR3 loop: CSAPGTFPYEQYF. The CDR3 nucleotides read TGCAGTGCTCCGGGGACGTTCCCCTACGAGCAGTACTTC. The rearrangement joins TRBV20-1 to TRBJ2-4; D possibly uses TRBD1 or TRBD2 (5 bases each). The closer fit of TRBJ2-7 to the DNA end suggests the J call may be wrong. Looked up from germline, CDR1 is DFQATT and CDR2 is SNEGSKA (reference sequence). The CDR3 has 13 residues.

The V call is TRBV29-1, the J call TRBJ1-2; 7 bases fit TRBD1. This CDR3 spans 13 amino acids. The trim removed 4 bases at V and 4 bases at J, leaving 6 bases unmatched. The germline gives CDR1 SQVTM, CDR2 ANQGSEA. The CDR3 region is CSVGNRGGYGYTF. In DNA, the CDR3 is TGCAGCGTTGGAAACAGGGGAGGCTATGGCTACACCTTC.

DNA of the CDR3: TGCGCCAGCAGCTCAGCCGTTCGCTCTGGGGCCAACGTCCTGACTTTC. This codes for CASSSAVRSGANVLTF. The V and J genes are TRBV5-1 and TRBJ2-6; D unresolved. Trimming took 3 bases from V and 0 from J, leaving 10 bases between them. Germline values: CDR1 SGHRS, CDR2 YFSETQ. This CDR3 has 16 residues.

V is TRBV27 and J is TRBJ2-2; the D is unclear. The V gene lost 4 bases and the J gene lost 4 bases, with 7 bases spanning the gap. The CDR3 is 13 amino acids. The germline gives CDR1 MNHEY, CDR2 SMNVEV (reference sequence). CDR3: CASSWASTGELFF. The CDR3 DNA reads TGTGCCAGCAGTTGGGCTTCCACCGGGGAGCTGTTTTTT.

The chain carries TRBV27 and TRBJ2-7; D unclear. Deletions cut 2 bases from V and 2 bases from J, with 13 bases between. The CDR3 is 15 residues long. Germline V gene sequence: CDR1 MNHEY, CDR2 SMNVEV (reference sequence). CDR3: CASSLRVTGPYEQYF. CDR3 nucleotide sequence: TGTGCCAGCAGTTTAAGGGTCACCGGGCCCTACGAGCAGTACTTC.

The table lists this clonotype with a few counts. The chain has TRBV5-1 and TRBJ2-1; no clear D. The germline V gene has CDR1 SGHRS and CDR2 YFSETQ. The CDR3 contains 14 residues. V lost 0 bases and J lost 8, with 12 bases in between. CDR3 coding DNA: TGCGCCAGCAGCTTGGGCGAGATCGTGGATGAGCAGTTCTTC. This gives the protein CASSLGEIVDEQFF.

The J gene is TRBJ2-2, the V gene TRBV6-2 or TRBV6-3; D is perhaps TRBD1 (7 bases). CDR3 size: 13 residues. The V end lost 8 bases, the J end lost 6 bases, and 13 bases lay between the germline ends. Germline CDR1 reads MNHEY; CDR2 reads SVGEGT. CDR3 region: CASGTAGPGELFF. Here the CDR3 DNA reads TGTGCCAGCGGGACAGCGGGCCCCGGGGAGCTGTTTTTT.

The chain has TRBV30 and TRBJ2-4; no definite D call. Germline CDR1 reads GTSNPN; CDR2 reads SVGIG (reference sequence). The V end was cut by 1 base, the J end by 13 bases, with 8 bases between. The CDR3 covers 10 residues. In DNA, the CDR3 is TGTGCCTGGAGTGGTGCGGAGCAGTACTTC. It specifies CAWSGAEQYF.

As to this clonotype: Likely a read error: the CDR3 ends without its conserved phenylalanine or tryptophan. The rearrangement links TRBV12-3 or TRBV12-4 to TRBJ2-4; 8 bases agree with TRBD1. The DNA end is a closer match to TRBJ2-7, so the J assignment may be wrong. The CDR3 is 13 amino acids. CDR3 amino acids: CASSSGQAHEQYS. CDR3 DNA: TGCGCCAGCAGTTCGGGACAGGCGCACGAGCAGTACTCC.

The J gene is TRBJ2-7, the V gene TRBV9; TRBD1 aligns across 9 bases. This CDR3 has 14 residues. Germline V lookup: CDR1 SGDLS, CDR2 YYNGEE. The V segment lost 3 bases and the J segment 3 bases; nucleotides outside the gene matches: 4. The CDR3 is CASSARTGVYEQYF. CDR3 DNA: TGTGCCAGCAGCGCCCGGACAGGGGTCTACGAGCAGTACTTC.

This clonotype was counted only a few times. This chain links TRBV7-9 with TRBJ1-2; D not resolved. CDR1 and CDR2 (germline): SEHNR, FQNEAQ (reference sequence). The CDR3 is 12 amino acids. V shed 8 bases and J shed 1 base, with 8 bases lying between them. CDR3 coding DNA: TGTGCCAGCGGACTTGGTAACTATGGCTACACCTTC. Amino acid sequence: CASGLGNYGYTF.

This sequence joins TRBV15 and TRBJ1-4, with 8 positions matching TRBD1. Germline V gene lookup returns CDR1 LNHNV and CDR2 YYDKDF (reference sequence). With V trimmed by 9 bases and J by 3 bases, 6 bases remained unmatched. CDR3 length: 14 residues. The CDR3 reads CATKNRGANEKLFF. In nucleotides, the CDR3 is TGTGCCACGAAAAACAGGGGGGCTAATGAAAAACTGTTTTTT.

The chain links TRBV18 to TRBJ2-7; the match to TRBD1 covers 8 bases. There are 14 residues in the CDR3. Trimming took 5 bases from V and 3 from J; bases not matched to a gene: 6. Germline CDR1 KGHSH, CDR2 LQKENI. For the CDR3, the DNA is TGTGCCAGCTCAGGGGACAGGAAGGGCTACGAGCAGTACTTC. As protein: CASSGDRKGYEQYF.

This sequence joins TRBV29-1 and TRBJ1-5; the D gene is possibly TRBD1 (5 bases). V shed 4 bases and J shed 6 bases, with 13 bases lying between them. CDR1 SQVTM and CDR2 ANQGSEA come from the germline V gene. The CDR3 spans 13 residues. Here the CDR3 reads CSVGSQGGQPQHF. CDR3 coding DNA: TGCAGCGTTGGGAGTCAGGGCGGTCAGCCCCAGCATTTT.

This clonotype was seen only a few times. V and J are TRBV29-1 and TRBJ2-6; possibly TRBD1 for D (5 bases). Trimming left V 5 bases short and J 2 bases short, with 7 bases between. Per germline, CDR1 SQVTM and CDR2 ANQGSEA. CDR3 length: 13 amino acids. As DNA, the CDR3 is TGCAGCGTTCAGGGAACTGGGGCCAACGTCCTGACTTTC. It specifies CSVQGTGANVLTF. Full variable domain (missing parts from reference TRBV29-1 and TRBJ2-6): SAVISQKPSRDICQRGTSLTIQCQVDSQVTMMFWYRQQPGQSLTLIATANQGSEATYESGFVIDKFPISRPNLTFSTLTVSNMSPEDSSIYLCSVQGTGANVLTFGAGSRLTVL.

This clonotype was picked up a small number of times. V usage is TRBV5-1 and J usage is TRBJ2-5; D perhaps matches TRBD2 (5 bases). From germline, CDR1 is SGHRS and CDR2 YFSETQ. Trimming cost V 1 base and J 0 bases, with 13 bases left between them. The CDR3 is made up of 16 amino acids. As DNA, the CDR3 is TGCGCCAGCAGCTTGACGCCTAGCTTGTACCAAGAGACCCAGTACTTC. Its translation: CASSLTPSLYQETQYF. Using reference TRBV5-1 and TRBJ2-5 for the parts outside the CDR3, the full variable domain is KAGVTQTPRYLIKTRGQQVTLSCSPISGHRSVSWYQQTPGQGLQFLFEYFSETQRNKGNFPGRFSGRQFSNSRSEMNVSTLELGDSALYLCASSLTPSLYQETQYFGPGTRLLVL.

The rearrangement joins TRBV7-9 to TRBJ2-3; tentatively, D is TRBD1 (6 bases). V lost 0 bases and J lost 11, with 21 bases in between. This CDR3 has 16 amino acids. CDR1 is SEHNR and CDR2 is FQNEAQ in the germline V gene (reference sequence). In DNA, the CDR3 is TGTGCCAGCAGCTTAGCCCGACAGGTGGTTTGGGATGGGCAGTATTTT. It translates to CASSLARQVVWDGQYF. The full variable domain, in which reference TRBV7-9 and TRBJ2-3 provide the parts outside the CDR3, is DTGVSQNPRHKITKRGQNVTFRCDPISEHNRLYWYRQTLGQGPEFLTYFQNEAQLEKSRLLSDRFSAERPKGSFSTLEIQRTEQGDSAMYLCASSLARQVVWDGQYFGPGTRLTVL.

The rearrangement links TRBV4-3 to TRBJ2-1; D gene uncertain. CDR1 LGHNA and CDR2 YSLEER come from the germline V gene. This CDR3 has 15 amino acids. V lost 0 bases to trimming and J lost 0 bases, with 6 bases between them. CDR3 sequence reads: CASSQDHGSYNEQFF. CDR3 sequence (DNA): TGCGCCAGCAGCCAAGATCATGGCTCCTACAATGAGCAGTTCTTC.

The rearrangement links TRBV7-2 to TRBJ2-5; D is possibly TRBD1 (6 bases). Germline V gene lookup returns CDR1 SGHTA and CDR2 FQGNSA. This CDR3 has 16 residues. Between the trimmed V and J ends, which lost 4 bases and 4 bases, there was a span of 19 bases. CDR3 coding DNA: TGTGCCAGCAGCTCAACAGGGAATGGCCGCCGAGAGACCCAGTACTTC. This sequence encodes CASSSTGNGRRETQYF.

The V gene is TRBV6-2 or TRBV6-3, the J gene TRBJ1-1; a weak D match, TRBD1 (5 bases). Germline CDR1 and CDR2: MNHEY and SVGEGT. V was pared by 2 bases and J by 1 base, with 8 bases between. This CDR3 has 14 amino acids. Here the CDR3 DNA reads TGTGCCAGCAGTTACGACAGCGGGAACACTGAAGCTTTCTTT. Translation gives CASSYDSGNTEAFF.